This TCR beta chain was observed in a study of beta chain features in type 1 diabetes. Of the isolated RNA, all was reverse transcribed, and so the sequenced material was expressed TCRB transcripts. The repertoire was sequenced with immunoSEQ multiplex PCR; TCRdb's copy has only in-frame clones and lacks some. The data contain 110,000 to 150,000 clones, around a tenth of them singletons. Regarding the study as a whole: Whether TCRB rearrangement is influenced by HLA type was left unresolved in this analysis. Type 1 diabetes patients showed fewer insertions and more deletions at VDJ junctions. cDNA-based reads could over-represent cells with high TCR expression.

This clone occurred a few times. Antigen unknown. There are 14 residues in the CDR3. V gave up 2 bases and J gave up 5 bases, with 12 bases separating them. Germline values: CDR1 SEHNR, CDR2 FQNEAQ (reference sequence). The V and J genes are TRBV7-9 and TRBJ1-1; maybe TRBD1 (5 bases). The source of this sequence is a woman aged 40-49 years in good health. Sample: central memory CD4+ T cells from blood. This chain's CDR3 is CASSLSATGTEAFF. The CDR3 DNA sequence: TGTGCCAGCAGCTTATCTGCAACAGGTACTGAAGCTTTCTTT.